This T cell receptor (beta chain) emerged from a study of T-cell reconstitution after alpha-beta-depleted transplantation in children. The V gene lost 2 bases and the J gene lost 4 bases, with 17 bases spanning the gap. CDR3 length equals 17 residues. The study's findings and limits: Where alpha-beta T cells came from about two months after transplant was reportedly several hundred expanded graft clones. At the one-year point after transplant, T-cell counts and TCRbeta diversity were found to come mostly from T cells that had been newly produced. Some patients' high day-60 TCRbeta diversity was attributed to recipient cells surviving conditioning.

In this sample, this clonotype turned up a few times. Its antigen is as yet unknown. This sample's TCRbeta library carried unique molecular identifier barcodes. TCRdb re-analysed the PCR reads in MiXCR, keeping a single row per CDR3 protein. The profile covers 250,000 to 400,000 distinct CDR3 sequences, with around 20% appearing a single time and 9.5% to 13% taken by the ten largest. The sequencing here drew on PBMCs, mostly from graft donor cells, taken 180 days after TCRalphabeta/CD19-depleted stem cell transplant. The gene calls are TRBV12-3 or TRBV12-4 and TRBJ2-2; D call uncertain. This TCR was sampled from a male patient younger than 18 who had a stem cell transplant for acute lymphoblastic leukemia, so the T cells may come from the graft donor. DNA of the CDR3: TGTGCCAGCAGTTTATTAAACAGTTTTTTCGGCACCGGGGAGCTGTTTTTT. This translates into CASSLLNSFFGTGELFF.